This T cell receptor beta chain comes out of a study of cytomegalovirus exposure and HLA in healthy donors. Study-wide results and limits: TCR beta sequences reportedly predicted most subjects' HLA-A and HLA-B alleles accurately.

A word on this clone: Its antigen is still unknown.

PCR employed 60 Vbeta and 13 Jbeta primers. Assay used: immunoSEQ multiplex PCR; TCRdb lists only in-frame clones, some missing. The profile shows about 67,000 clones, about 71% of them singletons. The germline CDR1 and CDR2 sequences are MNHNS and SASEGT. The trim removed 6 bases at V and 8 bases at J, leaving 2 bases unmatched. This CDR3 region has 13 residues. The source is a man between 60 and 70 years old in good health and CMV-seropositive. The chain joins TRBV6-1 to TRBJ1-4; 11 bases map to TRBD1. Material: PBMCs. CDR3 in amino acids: CASRDRGREKLFF. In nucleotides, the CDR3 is TGTGCCAGCAGGGACAGGGGGCGCGAAAAACTGTTTTTT.